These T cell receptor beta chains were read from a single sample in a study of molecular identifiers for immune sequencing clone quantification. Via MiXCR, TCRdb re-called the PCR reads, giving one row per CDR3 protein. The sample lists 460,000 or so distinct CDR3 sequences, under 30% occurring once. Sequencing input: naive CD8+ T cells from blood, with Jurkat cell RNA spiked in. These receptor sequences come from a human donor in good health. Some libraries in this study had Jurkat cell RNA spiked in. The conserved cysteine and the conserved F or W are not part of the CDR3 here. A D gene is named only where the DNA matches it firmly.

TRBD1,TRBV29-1,SVEDGRQGTNEQY
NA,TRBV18,ASSPPGAGSSSYNEQF
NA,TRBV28,ASSSRTPSGETQY
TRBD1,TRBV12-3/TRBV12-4,ASSGEGQGAAHEQY
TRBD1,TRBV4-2,ASSRDRDREPDTIY
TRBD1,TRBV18,ASSPPDRAGVSYEQY
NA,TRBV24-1,ATSDVTDTQY
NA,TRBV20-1,SADDRSLTGTDTQY
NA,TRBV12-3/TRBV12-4,ASSPVLLSRSSYTDTQY
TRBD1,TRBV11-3,ASSSGTAETQY
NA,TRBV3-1,ASSQDNGAYREETQY
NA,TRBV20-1,SAKGYAGNTIY
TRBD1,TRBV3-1,ASSQGQGTYNEQF
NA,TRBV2,ASRSGDSSYEQY
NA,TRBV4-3,ASSQDWQYEQY
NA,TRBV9,ASSVGAAGTDTQY
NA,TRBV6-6,ASSYLGPTDTQY
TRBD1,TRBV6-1,ASSARQGLTDTQY
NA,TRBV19,ASSVTEGSYEQY
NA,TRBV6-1,ASSVPADESSTDTQY
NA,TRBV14,ASSQVYPGEAF
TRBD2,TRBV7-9,ASSLSSGGGQETQY
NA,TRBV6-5,ASSPDSDEQY
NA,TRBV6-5,ASSYRASYGYT
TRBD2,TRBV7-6,ASAPGGLAGVYEQY
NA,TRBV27,ASSLMGRTGQPQH
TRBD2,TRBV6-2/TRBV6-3,ANSYGGKYEQY
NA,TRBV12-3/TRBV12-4,ASGSMRTQY
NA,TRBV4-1,ASSQDGGITEAF
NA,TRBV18,ASSPVMGEDEQF
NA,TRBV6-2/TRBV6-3,ASRPGPRSYEQY
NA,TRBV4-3,ASSDDVQDPFSGNTIY
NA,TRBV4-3,ASSQELGADNTGELF
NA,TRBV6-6,ASSYSDRDPTGNEQF
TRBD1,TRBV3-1,ASSPLWTGVEAF
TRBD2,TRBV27,ASSFGTSVLETQY
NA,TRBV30,AWSSRQAPQETQY
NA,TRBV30,AWSDRSNQPQH
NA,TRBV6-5,ASSYSVRGVEQC
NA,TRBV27,ASSFGTLYSGANVLT
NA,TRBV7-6,ASSSLGPTGELF
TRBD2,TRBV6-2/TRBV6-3,ASSYSTSVVIYEQY
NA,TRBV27,ASSHGGFMNTEAF
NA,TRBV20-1,SARKYTVTQY
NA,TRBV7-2,ASSLVGVAENEQY
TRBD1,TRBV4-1,ASSQAGQGNSPLH